What follows are 3 T cell receptor beta chains derived from one specimen sequenced in a study of graft-versus-host responses after intestinal transplantation. The antigens of these receptors remain unknown. Repertoires were generated with immunoSEQ multiplex PCR, while TCRdb's copy carries only in-frame clones and drops some. Of roughly 120,000 clones listed, around 93% were seen once; the top ten hold roughly 0.11%. The sample consisted of unstimulated CD4+ T cells sorted from spleen or lymph node cells, taken before intestinal transplant. The source of these receptors is a human donor who received an intestinal transplant.

This sequence joins TRBV19 and TRBJ2-1; no reliable D call. There are 13 residues in the CDR3. Trimming took 3 bases from V and 12 from J, leaving 15 bases between them. Germline values: CDR1 LNHDA, CDR2 SQIVND (reference sequence). The CDR3 loop is CASSMSWATGQFF. The CDR3 DNA is TGTGCCAGTAGTATGTCGTGGGCGACGGGGCAGTTCTTC.

The rearrangement links TRBV2 to TRBJ1-5, with D unresolved. The CDR3 totals 12 residues. Trimming removed 6 bases at V and 1 base at J, with 4 bases between. Germline V gives CDR1 SNHLY, CDR2 FYNNEI. The CDR3 loop is CASSDSNQPQHF. CDR3 DNA sequence: TGTGCCAGCAGCGACAGCAATCAGCCCCAGCATTTT.

The chain carries TRBV7-2 and TRBJ1-1; no firm D call. The germline CDR1 and CDR2 sequences are SGHTA and FQGNSA. V was clipped by 1 base and J by 1 base, with 7 bases between them. The length of the CDR3 is 14 residues. CDR3 DNA sequence: TGTGCCAGCAGCTTAGGACGGACGAACACTGAAGCTTTCTTT. Protein: CASSLGRTNTEAFF.